This TCR beta chain came from a study of shared clonotypes between healthy human individuals. Study conclusions and caveats: A generally larger estimated richness was seen in naive subsets than in memory subsets.

The run depth of the assay was deep. Sequencing was performed with immunoSEQ multiplex PCR; in TCRdb, only in-frame clones are kept and a portion is missing. Among about 2.2 million clones, more than 85% were seen once, and the ten largest hold approximately 1.7%. Per germline, CDR1 ENHRY and CDR2 SYGVKD. CDR3 length: 14 amino acids. J gave up 4 bases and V 5 bases, and 7 bases lay outside the gene matches. Naive CD8 populations comprised CD45RO-negative cells positively selected for CCR7, excluding terminally differentiated effector memory CD45RA+ cells. Study donors comprised healthy, HIV-negative adults devoid of recent acute infection or vaccination. Remarks on this clone: Its antigen is undetermined.

The receptor's source is a man aged 18-30 years in good health. Some clones in this sample may be carry-over from other donors' samples. Sequenced sample: naive CD8+ T cells from PBMCs. The chain carries TRBV10-3 and TRBJ2-5; 7 positions match TRBD2. The DNA of the CDR3 is TGTGCCATCAGTAGGGACCCGGGGGGAGAGACCCAGTACTTC. Translating gives CAISRDPGGETQYF.